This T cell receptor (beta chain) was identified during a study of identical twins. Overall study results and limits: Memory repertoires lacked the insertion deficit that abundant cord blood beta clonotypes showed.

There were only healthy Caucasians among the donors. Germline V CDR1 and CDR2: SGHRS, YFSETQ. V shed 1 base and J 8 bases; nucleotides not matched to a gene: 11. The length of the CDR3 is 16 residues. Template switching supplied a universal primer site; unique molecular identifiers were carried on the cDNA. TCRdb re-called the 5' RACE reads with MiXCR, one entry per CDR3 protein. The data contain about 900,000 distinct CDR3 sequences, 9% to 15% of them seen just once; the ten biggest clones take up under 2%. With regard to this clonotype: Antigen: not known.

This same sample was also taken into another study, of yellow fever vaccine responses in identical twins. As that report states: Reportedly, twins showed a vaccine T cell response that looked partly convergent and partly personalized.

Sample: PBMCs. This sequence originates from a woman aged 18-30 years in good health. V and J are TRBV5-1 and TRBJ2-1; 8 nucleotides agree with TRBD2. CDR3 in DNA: TGCGCCAGCAGCTTGACCATCGGTAGCGGGATGGATGAGCAGTTCTTC. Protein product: CASSLTIGSGMDEQFF. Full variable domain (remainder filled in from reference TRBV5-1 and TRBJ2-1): KAGVTQTPRYLIKTRGQQVTLSCSPISGHRSVSWYQQTPGQGLQFLFEYFSETQRNKGNFPGRFSGRQFSNSRSEMNVSTLELGDSALYLCASSLTIGSGMDEQFFGPGTRLTVL.